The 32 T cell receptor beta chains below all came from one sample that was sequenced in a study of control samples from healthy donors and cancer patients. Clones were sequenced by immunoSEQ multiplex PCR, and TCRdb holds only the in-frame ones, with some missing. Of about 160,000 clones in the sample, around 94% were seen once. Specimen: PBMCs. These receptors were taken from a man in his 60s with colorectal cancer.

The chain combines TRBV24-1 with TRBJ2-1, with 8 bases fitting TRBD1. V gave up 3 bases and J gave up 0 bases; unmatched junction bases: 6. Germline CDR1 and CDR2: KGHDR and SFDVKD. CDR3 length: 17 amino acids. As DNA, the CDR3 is TGTGCCACCAGTGATCCGAGGACAGGGAGCTCCTACAATGAGCAGTTCTTC. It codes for CATSDPRTGSSYNEQFF.

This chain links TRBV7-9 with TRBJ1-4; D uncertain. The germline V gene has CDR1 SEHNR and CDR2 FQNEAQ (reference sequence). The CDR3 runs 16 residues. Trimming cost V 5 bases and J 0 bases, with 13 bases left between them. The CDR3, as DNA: TGTGCCAGCAGCGAGGTGGTAGACCCAACTAATGAAAAACTGTTTTTT. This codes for CASSEVVDPTNEKLFF.

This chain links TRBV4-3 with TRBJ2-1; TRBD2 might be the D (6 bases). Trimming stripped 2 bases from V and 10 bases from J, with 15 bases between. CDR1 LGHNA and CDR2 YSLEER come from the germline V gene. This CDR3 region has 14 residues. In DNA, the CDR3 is TGCGCCAGCAGCCAATCAGCGGGTGTCGCCGAGCAGTTCTTC. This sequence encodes CASSQSAGVAEQFF.

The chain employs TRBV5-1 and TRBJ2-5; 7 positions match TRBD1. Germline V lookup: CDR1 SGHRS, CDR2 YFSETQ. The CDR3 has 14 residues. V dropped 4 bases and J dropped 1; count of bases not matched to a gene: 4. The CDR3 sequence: CASSRGQAQETQYF. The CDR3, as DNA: TGCGCCAGCAGCCGCGGACAGGCCCAAGAGACCCAGTACTTC.

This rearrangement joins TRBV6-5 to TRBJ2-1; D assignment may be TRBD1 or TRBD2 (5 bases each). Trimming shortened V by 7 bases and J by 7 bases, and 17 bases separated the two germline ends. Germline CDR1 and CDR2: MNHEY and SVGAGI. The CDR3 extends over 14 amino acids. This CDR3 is CASTGRAGRNEQFF. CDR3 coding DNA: TGTGCCAGCACAGGGCGGGCAGGGCGGAATGAGCAGTTCTTC.

CDR3 loop: CASSPTAGQNTEAFF. Here the CDR3 DNA reads TGCGCCAGCAGCCCTACCGCAGGCCAGAACACTGAAGCTTTCTTT. The chain recombines TRBV5-1 with TRBJ1-1; D remains ambiguous. The CDR3 is made up of 15 amino acids. Trimming removed 4 bases from V and 1 base from J, with 14 bases in between. Germline CDR1 is SGHRS and CDR2 is YFSETQ.

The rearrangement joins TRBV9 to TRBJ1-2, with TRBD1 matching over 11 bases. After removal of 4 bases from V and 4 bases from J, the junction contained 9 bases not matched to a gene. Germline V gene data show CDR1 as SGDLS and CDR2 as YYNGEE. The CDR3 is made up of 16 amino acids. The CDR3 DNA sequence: TGTGCCAGCAGCTTACGGACAGGGGGCGATCGCTATGGCTACACCTTC. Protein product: CASSLRTGGDRYGYTF.

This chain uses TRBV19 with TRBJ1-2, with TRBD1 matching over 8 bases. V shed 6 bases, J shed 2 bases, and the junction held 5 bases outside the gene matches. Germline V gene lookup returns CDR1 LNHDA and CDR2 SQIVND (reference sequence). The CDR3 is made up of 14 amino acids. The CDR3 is CASSRDRWNYGYTF. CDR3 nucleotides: TGTGCCAGTAGCCGGGACAGGTGGAACTATGGCTACACCTTC.

The CDR3 is CASSPGSIQETQYF. CDR3 DNA: TGCGCCAGCAGCCCCGGGTCCATCCAAGAGACCCAGTACTTC. This chain uses TRBV5-1 with TRBJ2-5; no clear D. The germline V gene has CDR1 SGHRS and CDR2 YFSETQ. CDR3 length: 14 amino acids. Between the trimmed V and J ends, which lost 4 bases and 1 base, there was a span of 11 bases.

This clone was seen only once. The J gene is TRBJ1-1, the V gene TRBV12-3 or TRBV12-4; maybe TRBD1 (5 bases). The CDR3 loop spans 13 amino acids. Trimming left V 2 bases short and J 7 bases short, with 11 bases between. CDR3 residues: CASSLQGSDEAFF. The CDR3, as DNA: TGTGCCAGCAGTTTACAGGGATCAGATGAAGCTTTCTTT.

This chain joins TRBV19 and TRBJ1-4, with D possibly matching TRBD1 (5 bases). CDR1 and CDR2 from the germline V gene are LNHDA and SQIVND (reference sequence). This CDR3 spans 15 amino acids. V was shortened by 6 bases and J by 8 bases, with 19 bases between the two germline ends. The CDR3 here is CASRPGDRGGEKLFF. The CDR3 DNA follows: TGTGCCAGTAGGCCGGGAGACAGAGGAGGAGAAAAACTGTTTTTT.

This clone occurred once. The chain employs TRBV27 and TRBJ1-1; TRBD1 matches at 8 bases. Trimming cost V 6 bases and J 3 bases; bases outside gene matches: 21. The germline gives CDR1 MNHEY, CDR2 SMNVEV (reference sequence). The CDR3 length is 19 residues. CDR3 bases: TGTGCCAGCAGCTTAAAGGGGCCCGGGACAGGAGGAAAGGACACTGAAGCTTTCTTT. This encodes CASSLKGPGTGGKDTEAFF.

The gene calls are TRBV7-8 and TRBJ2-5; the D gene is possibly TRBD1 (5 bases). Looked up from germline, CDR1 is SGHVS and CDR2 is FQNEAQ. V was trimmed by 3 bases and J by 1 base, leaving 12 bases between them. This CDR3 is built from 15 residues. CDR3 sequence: CASSFTRQLQETQYF. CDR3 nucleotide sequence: TGTGCCAGCAGCTTCACAAGACAGCTCCAAGAGACCCAGTACTTC.

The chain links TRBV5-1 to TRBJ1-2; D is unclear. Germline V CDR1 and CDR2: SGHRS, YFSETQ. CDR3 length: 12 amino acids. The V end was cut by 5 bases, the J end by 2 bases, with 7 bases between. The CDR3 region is CASRMDNYGYTF. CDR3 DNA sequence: TGCGCCAGCAGGATGGACAACTATGGCTACACCTTC.

The CDR3 bases are TGTGCCAGCAGTTCCGCGACAGGGGTGGTTTACTATGGCTACACCTTC. It codes for CASSSATGVVYYGYTF. The chain recombines TRBV28 with TRBJ1-2; TRBD1 matches at 8 bases. CDR1 and CDR2 from the germline V gene are MDHEN and SYDVKM. The CDR3 consists of 16 residues. V shed 4 bases and J 3 bases; nucleotides not matched to a gene: 10.

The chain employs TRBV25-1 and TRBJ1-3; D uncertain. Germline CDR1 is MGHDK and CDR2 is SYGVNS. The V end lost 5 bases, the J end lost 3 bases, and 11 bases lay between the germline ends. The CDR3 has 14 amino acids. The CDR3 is CASSNLGSGNTIYF. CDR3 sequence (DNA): TGTGCCAGCAGTAATTTGGGAAGTGGAAACACCATATATTTT. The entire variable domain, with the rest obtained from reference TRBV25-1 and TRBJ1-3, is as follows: EADIYQTPRYLVIGTGKKITLECSQTMGHDKMYWYQQDPGMELHLIHYSYGVNSTEKGDLSSESTVSRIRTEHFPLTLESARPSHTSQYLCASSNLGSGNTIYFGEGSWLTVV.

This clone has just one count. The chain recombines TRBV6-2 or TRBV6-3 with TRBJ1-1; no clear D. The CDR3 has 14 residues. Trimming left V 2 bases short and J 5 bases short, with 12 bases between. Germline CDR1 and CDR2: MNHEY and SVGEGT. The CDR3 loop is CASSYTNFGTEAFF. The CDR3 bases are TGTGCCAGCAGTTACACCAACTTCGGAACTGAAGCTTTCTTT.

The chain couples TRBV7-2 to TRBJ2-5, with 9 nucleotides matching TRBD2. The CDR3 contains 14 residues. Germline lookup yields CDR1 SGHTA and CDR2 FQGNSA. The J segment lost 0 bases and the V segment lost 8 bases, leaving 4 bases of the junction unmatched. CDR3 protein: CASRAGGNQETQYF. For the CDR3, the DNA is TGTGCCAGCCGGGCGGGGGGGAACCAAGAGACCCAGTACTTC.

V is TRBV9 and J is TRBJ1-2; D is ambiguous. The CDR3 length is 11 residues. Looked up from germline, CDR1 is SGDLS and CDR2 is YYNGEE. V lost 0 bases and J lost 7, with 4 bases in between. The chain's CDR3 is CASSVDSGYTF. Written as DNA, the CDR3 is TGTGCCAGCAGCGTAGACAGTGGCTACACCTTC.

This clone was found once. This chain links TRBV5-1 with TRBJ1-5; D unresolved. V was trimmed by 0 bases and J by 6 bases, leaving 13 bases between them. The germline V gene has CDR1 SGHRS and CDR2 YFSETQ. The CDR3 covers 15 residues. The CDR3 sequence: CASSLAAGPSQPQHF. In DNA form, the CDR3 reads TGCGCCAGCAGCTTGGCAGCAGGTCCGTCTCAGCCCCAGCATTTT. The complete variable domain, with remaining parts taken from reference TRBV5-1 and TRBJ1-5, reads KAGVTQTPRYLIKTRGQQVTLSCSPISGHRSVSWYQQTPGQGLQFLFEYFSETQRNKGNFPGRFSGRQFSNSRSEMNVSTLELGDSALYLCASSLAAGPSQPQHFGDGTRLSIL.

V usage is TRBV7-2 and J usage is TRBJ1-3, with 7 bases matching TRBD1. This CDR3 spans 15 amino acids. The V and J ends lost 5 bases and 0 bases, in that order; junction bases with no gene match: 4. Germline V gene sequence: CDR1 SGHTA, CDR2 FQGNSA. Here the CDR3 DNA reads TGTGCCAGCAGCCCTTGGACAGGCTCTGGAAACACCATATATTTT. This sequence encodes CASSPWTGSGNTIYF.

The CDR3 here is CASSQGTAQETQYF. The CDR3 DNA reads TGTGCCAGCAGCCAGGGGACAGCCCAAGAGACCCAGTACTTC. The chain couples TRBV3-1 (or the pseudogene TRBV3-2) to TRBJ2-5; TRBD1 aligns across 7 bases. The CDR3 runs to 14 residues. The V and J ends lost 3 bases and 1 base, in that order; junction bases with no gene match: 2. CDR1 and CDR2 from the germline V gene are LGHDT and YNNKEL (reference sequence).

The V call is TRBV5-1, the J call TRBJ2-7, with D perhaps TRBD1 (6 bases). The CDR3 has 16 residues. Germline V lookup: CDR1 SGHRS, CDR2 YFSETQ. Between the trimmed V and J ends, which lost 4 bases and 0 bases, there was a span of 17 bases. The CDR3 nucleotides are TGCGCCAGCAGCCTTACTCCCGGACAGAACTCCTACGAGCAGTACTTC. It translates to CASSLTPGQNSYEQYF.

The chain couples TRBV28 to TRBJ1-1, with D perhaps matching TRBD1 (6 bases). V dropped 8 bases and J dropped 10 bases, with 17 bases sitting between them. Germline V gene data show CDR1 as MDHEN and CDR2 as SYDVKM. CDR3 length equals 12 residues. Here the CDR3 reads CASSWGAGRAFF. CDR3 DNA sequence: TGTGCCAGCTCTTGGGGGGCGGGGAGAGCTTTCTTT.

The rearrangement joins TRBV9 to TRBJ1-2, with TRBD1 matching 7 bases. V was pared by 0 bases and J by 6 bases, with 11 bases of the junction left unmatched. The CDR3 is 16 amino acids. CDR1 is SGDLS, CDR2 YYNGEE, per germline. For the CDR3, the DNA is TGTGCCAGCAGCGTAGAAGGGGCGGTCAGGGGGGATGGCTACACCTTC. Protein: CASSVEGAVRGDGYTF.

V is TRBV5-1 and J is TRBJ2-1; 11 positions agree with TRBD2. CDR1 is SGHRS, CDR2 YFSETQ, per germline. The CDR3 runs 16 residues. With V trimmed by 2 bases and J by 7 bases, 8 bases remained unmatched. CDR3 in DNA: TGCGCCAGCAGCTTAAATAGCGGGGGGGTACTAAATGAGCAGTTCTTC. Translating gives CASSLNSGGVLNEQFF.

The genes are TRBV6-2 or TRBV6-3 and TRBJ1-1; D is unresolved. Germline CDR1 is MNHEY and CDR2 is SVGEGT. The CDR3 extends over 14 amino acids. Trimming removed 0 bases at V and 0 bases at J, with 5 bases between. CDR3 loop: CASSYSGMNTEAFF. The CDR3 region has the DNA TGTGCCAGCAGTTACTCAGGTATGAACACTGAAGCTTTCTTT.

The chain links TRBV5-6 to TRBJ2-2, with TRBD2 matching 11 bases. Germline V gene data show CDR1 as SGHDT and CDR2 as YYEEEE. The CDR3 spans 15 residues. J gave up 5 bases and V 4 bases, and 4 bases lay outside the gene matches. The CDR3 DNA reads TGTGCCAGCAGCCCGACTAGCGGGGAAACCGGGGAGCTGTTTTTT. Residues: CASSPTSGETGELFF. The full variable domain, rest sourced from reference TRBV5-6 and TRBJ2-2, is DAGVTQSPTHLIKTRGQQVTLRCSPKSGHDTVSWYQQALGQGPQFIFQYYEEEERQRGNFPDRFSGHQFPNYSSELNVNALLLGDSALYLCASSPTSGETGELFFGEGSRLTVL.

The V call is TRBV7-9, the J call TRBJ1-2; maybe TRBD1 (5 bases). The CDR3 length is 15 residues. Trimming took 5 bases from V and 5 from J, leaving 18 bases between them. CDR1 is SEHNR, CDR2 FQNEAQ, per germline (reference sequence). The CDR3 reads CASSTWGSSQYGYTF. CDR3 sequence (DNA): TGTGCCAGCAGCACGTGGGGCAGTTCGCAATATGGCTACACCTTC. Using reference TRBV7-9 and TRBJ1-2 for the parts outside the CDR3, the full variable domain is DTGVSQNPRHKITKRGQNVTFRCDPISEHNRLYWYRQTLGQGPEFLTYFQNEAQLEKSRLLSDRFSAERPKGSFSTLEIQRTEQGDSAMYLCASSTWGSSQYGYTFGSGTRLTVV.

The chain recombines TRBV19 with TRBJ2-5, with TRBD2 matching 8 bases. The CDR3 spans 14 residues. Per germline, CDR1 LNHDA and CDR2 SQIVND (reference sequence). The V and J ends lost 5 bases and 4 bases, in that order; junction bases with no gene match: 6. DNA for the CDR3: TGTGCCAGTAGTCCGGCTAGCGGGCGAGAGACCCAGTACTTC. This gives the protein CASSPASGRETQYF.

The DNA of the CDR3 is TGTGCCAGCAGCCAAGATAACAGTGAAGAGACCCAGTACTTC. Protein: CASSQDNSEETQYF. This sequence joins TRBV3-1 (or the pseudogene TRBV3-2) and TRBJ2-5, with D uncertain. Trimming stripped 0 bases from V and 3 bases from J, with 8 bases between. The CDR3 sequence is 14 residues long. Germline assignment: CDR1 LGHDT and CDR2 YNNKEL (reference sequence).

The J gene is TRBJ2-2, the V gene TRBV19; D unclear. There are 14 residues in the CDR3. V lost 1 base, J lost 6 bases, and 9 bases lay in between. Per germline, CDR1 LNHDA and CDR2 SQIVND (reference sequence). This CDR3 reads CASSIGEVAGELFF. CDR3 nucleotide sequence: TGTGCCAGTAGTATAGGAGAAGTAGCCGGGGAGCTGTTTTTT.